This T cell receptor beta chain was identified in a study of blood T cell repertoires in COVID-19. As for the study in general: Specimens from acute and convalescent COVID-19 originated in the United States, Italy and Spain.

Germline V CDR1 and CDR2: SGHKS, YYEKEE (reference sequence). The CDR3 is 14 amino acids. With 0 bases removed from V and 2 bases from J, the gap between germline ends came to 9 bases. In the original analysis: Estimation of nucleated cell counts relied on the amplification of reference gene primers. Sequenced by immunoSEQ multiplex PCR; TCRdb stores in-frame clones only, minus some. Clone size and the V and J calls come from that table; the DNA yielded D and trimming. The top ten hold approximately 4.6% of the sample, which has 200,000 to 250,000 clones, over 75% seen once. The clonotype originates from a man aged 25 to 40 with acute COVID-19. V is TRBV5-5 and J is TRBJ2-7; D is unclear. The sample consisted of PBMCs or T cells enriched from blood (not recorded which). The CDR3 DNA reads as TGTGCCAGCAGCTTGGACACCATCACCTACGAGCAGTACTTC. Its protein product is CASSLDTITYEQYF.